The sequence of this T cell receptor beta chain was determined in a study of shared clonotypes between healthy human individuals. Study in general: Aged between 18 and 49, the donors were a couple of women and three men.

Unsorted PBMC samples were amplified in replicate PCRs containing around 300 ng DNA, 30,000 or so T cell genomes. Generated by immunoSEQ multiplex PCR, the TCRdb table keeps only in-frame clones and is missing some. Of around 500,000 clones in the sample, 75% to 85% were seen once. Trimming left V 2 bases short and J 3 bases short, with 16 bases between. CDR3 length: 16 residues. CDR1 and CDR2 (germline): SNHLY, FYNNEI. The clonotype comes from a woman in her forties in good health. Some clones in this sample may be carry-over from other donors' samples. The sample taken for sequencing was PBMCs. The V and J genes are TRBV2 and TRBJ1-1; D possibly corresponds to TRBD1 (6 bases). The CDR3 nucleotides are TGTGCCAGCAGTGAATGGGGGGCGGGGCGCGACACTGAAGCTTTCTTT. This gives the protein CASSEWGAGRDTEAFF.